A few counts support the clone carrying this TCR beta chain. Its antigen is undetermined. These data come from a study of T-cell reconstitution after alpha-beta-depleted transplantation in children. Study-wide results and caveats: Fresh T-cell production supplied most of the T-cell counts and diversity seen one year after transplant. Two months or so post-transplant, alpha-beta T cells reportedly derived from several hundred expanded graft clones. Surviving recipient T cells and thymic progenitors accounted for the high day-60 TCRbeta diversity observed in some patients.

Preparation of the TCRbeta library was carried out with unique molecular identifiers. MiXCR was run by TCRdb on the PCR reads, yielding one entry per CDR3 protein. Here the sample spans 500,000 to 600,000 distinct CDR3 sequences, roughly a quarter being singletons. The V gene's germline CDR1 is DFQATT and CDR2 SNEGSKA (reference sequence). V dropped 4 bases and J dropped 4 bases, with 5 bases sitting between them. The CDR3 is 10 amino acids. The clonotype comes from a boy in the first two years of life with Wiskott-Aldrich syndrome, due to receive a stem cell transplant. The genes are TRBV20-1 and TRBJ2-7; D unresolved. Sequences were derived from PBMCs, sampled before TCRalphabeta/CD19-depleted stem cell transplant. CDR3 nucleotide sequence: TGCAGTGCTAAACGGTACGAGCAGTACTTC. It encodes CSAKRYEQYF.